Listed here are 19 T cell receptor beta chains from one sample, sequenced in a study of breast tumors, draining lymph nodes, adjacent tissues. Each CDR3 protein is one row after TCRdb ran MiXCR on the multiplex PCR reads. The sample records roughly 260,000 distinct CDR3 sequences, more than 30% being singletons. Samples came from axillary lymph nodes draining the breast cancer. Material for sequencing was axillary lymph node tissue. These receptors originate from a female donor with breast cancer. Some clones in this sample may be carry-over from other donors' samples.

This clonotype showed up many times. The chain is built from TRBV9 and TRBJ2-1; 8 positions agree with TRBD2. Germline loops: CDR1 SGDLS, CDR2 YYNGEE. The CDR3 has 15 residues. V lost 5 bases to trimming and J lost 4 bases; unmatched junction nucleotides: 8. CDR3: CASSQLADLYNEQFF. CDR3 DNA: TGTGCCAGCAGTCAACTAGCGGACCTATACAATGAGCAGTTCTTC.

Points on this clonotype: A clone one base away is much larger, so this may be a read error. The final CDR3 position lacks the conserved phenylalanine or tryptophan, pointing to a likely read error. This chain connects TRBV12-3 or TRBV12-4 to TRBJ2-1; 14 bases agree with TRBD2. J gave up 8 bases and V 6 bases, and 3 bases lay outside the gene matches. There are 14 residues in the CDR3. CDR3 sequence (DNA): TGTGCCAGCAGGGGACTAGCGGGAGTCTATGAGCAGTTCTCC. As protein: CASRGLAGVYEQFS.

Of note for this clonotype: A read error may explain this, as a much larger clone is one base away. The CDR3 end shows no conserved phenylalanine or tryptophan, and so a read error is likely. The J gene is TRBJ2-7, the V gene TRBV7-6; 8 bases align to TRBD2. CDR1 and CDR2 from the germline V gene are SGHVS and FNYEAQ. This CDR3 has 14 residues. J lost 4 bases, V lost 4 bases, and 6 bases had no gene match. This chain's CDR3 is CASSSTSGGYEQYL. The CDR3 nucleotides are TGTGCCAGCAGCTCCACTAGCGGAGGGTACGAGCAGTACCTC.

This clonotype was counted at least ten times. V and J are TRBV5-8 and TRBJ1-5, with D possibly being TRBD1 (5 bases). Per germline, CDR1 SGHTS and CDR2 YDEGEE. The CDR3 sequence is 14 residues long. V lost 4 bases and J lost 10, with 18 bases in between. The CDR3 DNA sequence: TGTGCCAGCAGCAGCGACATGGGACTCAGCCCCCAGCATTTT. Translated: CASSSDMGLSPQHF.

This clonotype was detected many times. This rearrangement joins TRBV29-1 to TRBJ2-7; the D is unclear. The CDR3 sequence is 11 residues long. Germline lookup yields CDR1 SQVTM and CDR2 ANQGSEA. Trimming left V 4 bases short and J 5 bases short, with 9 bases between. In DNA, the CDR3 is TGCAGCGTTGTGTTGGTCCACGAGCAGTACTTC. Amino acid sequence: CSVVLVHEQYF.

There are many counts of this clonotype. The chain couples TRBV12-5 to TRBJ2-1, with a tentative D call TRBD2 (6 bases). The length of the CDR3 is 14 residues. Germline assignment: CDR1 LGHNT and CDR2 FRNRAP. V lost 8 bases and J lost 0, with 11 bases in between. The CDR3 sequence is CASRAGSSYNEQFF. For the CDR3, the DNA is TGTGCTAGTCGAGCGGGTTCCTCCTACAATGAGCAGTTCTTC. Based on the CDR3 plus reference TRBV12-5 and TRBJ2-1, the full variable domain is DARVTQTPRHKVTEMGQEVTMRCQPILGHNTVFWYRQTMMQGLELLAYFRNRAPLDDSGMPKDRFSAEMPDATLATLKIQPSEPRDSAVYFCASRAGSSYNEQFFGPGTRLTVL.

The table lists this clonotype with many counts. This rearrangement joins TRBV11-3 to TRBJ2-5; 9 bases map to TRBD1. CDR3 size: 16 residues. V shed 5 bases, J shed 5 bases, and the junction held 12 bases outside the gene matches. Per germline, CDR1 SGHNT and CDR2 YENEEA. CDR3 DNA sequence: TGTGCCAGCAGCCTTCGAGGGACAGGGTTTGCTGAGACCCAGTACTTC. Translated: CASSLRGTGFAETQYF.

Ten or more counts support this clonotype. V gene TRBV20-1 combines with J gene TRBJ2-3; D unresolved. Trimming removed 1 base from V and 6 bases from J, with 14 bases in between. Germline values: CDR1 DFQATT, CDR2 SNEGSKA (reference sequence). CDR3 length: 14 residues. CDR3 in amino acids: CSARGLGWWDTQYF. For the CDR3, the DNA is TGCAGTGCTAGAGGGTTGGGGTGGTGGGATACGCAGTATTTT.

The chain has TRBV6-5 and TRBJ2-1; a weak D match, TRBD1 (5 bases). In germline, CDR1 is MNHEY, CDR2 SVGAGI. Trimming cost V 0 bases and J 1 base, with 13 bases left between them. The CDR3 runs to 17 residues. CDR3 nucleotide sequence: TGTGCCAGCAGTTACTCGAAGGGGATAGGATCCTACAATGAGCAGTTCTTC. It is translated as CASSYSKGIGSYNEQFF.

This clonotype was seen repeatedly, ten times or more. The CDR3 is CASSLSGGRGNSPLHF. The CDR3 nucleotides read TGTGCCAGCAGTTTGAGTGGGGGGCGCGGTAATTCACCCCTCCACTTT. The chain recombines TRBV12-3 or TRBV12-4 with TRBJ1-6; tentatively, D is TRBD1 (6 bases). V was pared by 3 bases and J by 6 bases, with 15 bases between. CDR3 length: 16 residues.

On this clonotype: With a much larger clone just one base away, this may be a read error. This sequence joins TRBV28 and TRBJ2-2, with 7 positions matching TRBD2. This CDR3 region has 15 residues. From germline, CDR1 is MDHEN and CDR2 SYDVKM. The chain's CDR3 is CASSPAGTNIGELSF. In nucleotides, the CDR3 is TGTGCCAGCAGTCCCGCGGGGACTAACATCGGGGAGCTGTCTTTT.

The chain carries TRBV29-1 and TRBJ2-1, with D hard to call. The CDR3 covers 12 residues. Trimming removed 6 bases from V and 5 bases from J, with 11 bases in between. Germline V gene lookup returns CDR1 SQVTM and CDR2 ANQGSEA. The CDR3 sequence: CSVQATNNEQFF. CDR3 in DNA: TGCAGCGTCCAAGCGACGAACAATGAGCAGTTCTTC.

A few counts support this clonotype. A single base separates this from a much larger clone, so it may be a read error. The chain links TRBV12-3 or TRBV12-4 to TRBJ2-5; the D gene is possibly TRBD1 (5 bases). This CDR3 is built from 15 residues. The V end lost 3 bases, the J end lost 2 bases, and 13 bases lay between the germline ends. This CDR3 is CASSFLDTPQETQYF. In DNA form, the CDR3 reads TGTGCCAGCAGTTTCCTGGACACGCCTCAAGAGACCCAGTACTTC.

The table lists this clonotype with many counts. Mismatch with germline at one junction end may stem from a read error. The chain recombines TRBV3-1 with TRBJ2-2, with TRBD2 matching over 8 bases. Germline CDR1 is LGHDT and CDR2 is YNNKEL (reference sequence). This CDR3 contains 12 residues. Written as DNA, the CDR3 is TGCGCCAGCCGAGCGGGAGCCGGGGAGCTGTTTTTT. It translates to CASRAGAGELFF.

For this clonotype: A clone one base away is much larger, so this may be a read error. This sequence joins TRBV4-2 and TRBJ2-3; TRBD1 matches at 7 bases. The CDR3 totals 15 residues. Germline CDR1 and CDR2: LGHNA and YNFKEQ. CDR3 in amino acids: CASSPRGTDTDAQYF. The DNA of the CDR3 is TGTGCCAGCAGCCCGAGGGGGACAGACACAGATGCGCAGTATTTT.

This clonotype has a handful of counts. The V and J genes are TRBV6-2 or TRBV6-3 and TRBJ1-5; D call uncertain. The germline V gene has CDR1 MNHEY and CDR2 SVGEGT. The CDR3 runs 14 residues. V dropped 0 bases and J dropped 7 bases, with 10 bases sitting between them. CDR3: CASSYSRGRQPQHF. The CDR3 DNA reads TGTGCCAGCAGTTACTCAAGAGGGAGGCAGCCCCAGCATTTT.

This chain connects TRBV20-1 to TRBJ1-5; tentatively, D is TRBD1 (6 bases). V lost 6 bases and J 0 bases, leaving 9 bases between the germline ends. Per germline, CDR1 DFQATT and CDR2 SNEGSKA (reference sequence). CDR3 length: 13 residues. The CDR3 DNA reads as TGCAGTGCCCGGGACAATAGCAATCAGCCCCAGCATTTT. It yields the protein CSARDNSNQPQHF.

This clonotype was seen repeatedly, ten times or more. This chain connects TRBV15 to TRBJ2-5, with TRBD2 as a possible D gene (6 bases). The CDR3 extends over 15 amino acids. V lost 0 bases to trimming and J lost 4 bases, with 12 bases between them. Germline CDR1 LNHNV, CDR2 YYDKDF (reference sequence). The CDR3 DNA reads TGTGCCACCAGCAGAGATCGGGCTAGCGTAGAGACCCAGTACTTC. This codes for CATSRDRASVETQYF.

The chain employs TRBV6-1 and TRBJ2-2, with 7 nucleotides matching TRBD2. V shed 8 bases, J shed 4 bases, and the junction held 13 bases outside the gene matches. CDR3 size: 16 residues. CDR1 MNHNS and CDR2 SASEGT come from the germline V gene. CDR3 coding DNA: TGTGCCAGCGGGGATCTGGGAGGGAGGGTCACCGGGGAGCTGTTTTTT. This sequence encodes CASGDLGGRVTGELFF.